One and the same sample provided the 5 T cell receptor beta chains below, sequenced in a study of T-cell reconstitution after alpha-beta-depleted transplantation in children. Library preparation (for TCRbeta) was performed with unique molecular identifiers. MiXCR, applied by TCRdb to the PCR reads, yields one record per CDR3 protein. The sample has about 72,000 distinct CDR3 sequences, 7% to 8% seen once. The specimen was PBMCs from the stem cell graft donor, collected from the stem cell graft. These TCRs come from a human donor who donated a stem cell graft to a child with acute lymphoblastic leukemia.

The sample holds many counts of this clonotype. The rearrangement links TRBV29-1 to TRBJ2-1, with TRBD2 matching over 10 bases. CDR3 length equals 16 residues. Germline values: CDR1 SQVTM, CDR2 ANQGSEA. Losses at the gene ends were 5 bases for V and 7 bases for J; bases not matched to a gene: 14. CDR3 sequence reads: CSVNSPSGSRRNEQFF. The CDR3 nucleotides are TGCAGCGTTAACTCCCCTAGCGGGAGCAGACGGAATGAGCAGTTCTTC.

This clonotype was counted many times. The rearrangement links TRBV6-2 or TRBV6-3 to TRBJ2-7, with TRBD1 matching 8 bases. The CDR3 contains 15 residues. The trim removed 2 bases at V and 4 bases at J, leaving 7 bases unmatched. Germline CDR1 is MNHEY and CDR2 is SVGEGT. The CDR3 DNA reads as TGTGCCAGCAGTTACCCCGGGACAGGCGGTTACGAGCAGTACTTC. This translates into CASSYPGTGGYEQYF.

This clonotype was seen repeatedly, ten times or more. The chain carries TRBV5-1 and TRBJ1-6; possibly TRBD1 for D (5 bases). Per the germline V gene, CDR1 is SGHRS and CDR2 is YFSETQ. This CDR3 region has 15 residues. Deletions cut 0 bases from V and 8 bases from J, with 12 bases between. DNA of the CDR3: TGCGCCAGCAGCTTGGCGGACATCGCCCATTCACCCCTCCACTTT. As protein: CASSLADIAHSPLHF.

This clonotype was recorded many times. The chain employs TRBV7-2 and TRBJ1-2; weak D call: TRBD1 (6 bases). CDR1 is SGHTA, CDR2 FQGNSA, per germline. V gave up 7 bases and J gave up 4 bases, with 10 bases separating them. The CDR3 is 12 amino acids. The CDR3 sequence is CASIKGGYGYTF. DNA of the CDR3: TGTGCCAGCATCAAAGGGGGCTATGGCTACACCTTC.

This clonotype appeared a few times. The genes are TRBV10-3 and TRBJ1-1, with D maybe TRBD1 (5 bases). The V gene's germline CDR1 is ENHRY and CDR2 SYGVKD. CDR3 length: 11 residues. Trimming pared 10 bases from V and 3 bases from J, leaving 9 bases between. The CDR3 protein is CATQGDTEAFF. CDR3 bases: TGTGCCACCCAGGGCGACACTGAAGCTTTCTTT.